This T cell receptor beta chain was profiled in a study of technical replicates of blood from a handful of donors. Trimming left V 3 bases short and J 2 bases short, with 15 bases between. The CDR3 loop spans 15 amino acids. Per germline, CDR1 SGDLS and CDR2 YYNGEE. Profiled with immunoSEQ multiplex PCR; TCRdb holds only in-frame clones, not every one. This sample has about 79,000 clones, with roughly 94% found just once. This clone was detected a few times. The chain carries TRBV9 and TRBJ2-7, with D possibly being TRBD1 (5 bases). The sequence came from a human donor in good health. Source material: T cells isolated from PBMCs. The CDR3 DNA reads TGTGCCAGCAGCGATGGGGCGACCCTACCCTACGAGCAGTACTTC. Amino acid sequence: CASSDGATLPYEQYF.